These 18 T cell receptor beta chains came from one sample sequenced in a study of monozygotic twins with inflammatory bowel disease. TCRdb reprocessed the 5' RACE reads, keeping one entry per CDR3 protein, no DNA. Its clone listing holds about 160,000 distinct CDR3 sequences. The sample taken for sequencing was blood. Receptors originate from a human donor with ulcerative colitis or Crohn's disease, or a healthy co-twin of an affected twin (not recorded which).

The CDR3 loop reads CASSFGEDNEQFF. This chain joins TRBV12-3 or TRBV12-4 and TRBJ2-1; TCRdb lists TRBD2, though no DNA is available to test this call. The CDR3 is made up of 13 amino acids.

This chain joins TRBV28 and TRBJ2-3; TCRdb calls TRBD2, which cannot be checked without DNA. Germline CDR1 is MDHEN and CDR2 is SYDVKM. The CDR3 extends over 15 amino acids. CDR3 region: CASRGGGRGTDTQYF.

The V call is TRBV20-1, the J call TRBJ2-1. Germline loops: CDR1 DFQATT, CDR2 SNEGSKA (reference sequence). The CDR3 totals 16 residues. CDR3: CSASERAGVSYNEQFF.

This sequence joins TRBV7-2 and TRBJ2-6; absent DNA, TCRdb's TRBD1 call cannot be checked. Per the germline V gene, CDR1 is SGHTA and CDR2 is FQGNSA. This CDR3 region has 18 residues. The CDR3 spells CASSLARAGDSGANVLTF.

J is TRBJ2-7 and V is TRBV5-6; TCRdb designates TRBD2, a call that cannot be tested without DNA. This CDR3 contains 14 residues. Germline assignment: CDR1 SGHDT and CDR2 YYEEEE. This chain's CDR3 is CASSLSSGSYEQYF.

This chain joins TRBV6-1 and TRBJ2-2; TCRdb names TRBD1, which stays unverified in the absence of DNA. Germline values: CDR1 MNHNS, CDR2 SASEGT. This CDR3 is 14 amino acids long. The CDR3 region is CASSALTGPGELFF.

The gene calls are TRBV7-9 and TRBJ2-2; the D gene TCRdb calls, TRBD2, cannot be checked with no DNA. The CDR3 extends over 16 amino acids. Germline CDR1 SEHNR, CDR2 FQNEAQ (reference sequence). The CDR3: CASSPPGLAPRRELFF.

The gene calls are TRBV5-4 and TRBJ1-3. Per germline, CDR1 SGHNT and CDR2 YYREEE (reference sequence). The CDR3 totals 16 residues. CDR3 sequence: CASSLDSVSSGNTIYF.

The chain joins TRBV5-1 to TRBJ1-5; TCRdb gives TRBD1 as the D gene, but with no DNA this cannot be confirmed. Germline V gene lookup returns CDR1 SGHRS and CDR2 YFSETQ. The CDR3 totals 15 residues. CDR3 in amino acids: CASSLEGASNQPQHF.

V usage is TRBV7-9 and J usage is TRBJ1-2; lacking DNA, the TRBD1 call made by TCRdb goes unchecked. CDR1 and CDR2 from the germline V gene are SEHNR and FQNEAQ (reference sequence). This CDR3 comprises 14 residues. CDR3 protein: CASSVPGQSYGYTF.

The genes are TRBV7-2 and TRBJ2-7; TCRdb gives TRBD2 as the D gene, but with no DNA this cannot be confirmed. CDR1 and CDR2 from the germline V gene are SGHTA and FQGNSA. The CDR3 covers 15 residues. The CDR3 region is CASSSGLAESYEQYF.

Here the CDR3 reads CASNRQRLREKLFF. This chain links TRBV5-6 with TRBJ1-4. The germline V gene encodes CDR1 SGHDT and CDR2 YYEEEE. The CDR3 is made up of 14 amino acids.

This rearrangement joins TRBV18 to TRBJ2-5; the TCRdb call, TRBD1, lacks DNA for checking. The V gene's germline CDR1 is KGHSH and CDR2 LQKENI. The CDR3 is 16 residues long. The CDR3 spells CASSPPRAGVEETQYF.

The rearrangement uses TRBV3-1 and TRBJ2-3; TCRdb's assignment of TRBD2 cannot be checked, as there is no DNA. The CDR3 totals 18 residues. The V gene's germline CDR1 is LGHDT and CDR2 YNNKEL (reference sequence). CDR3 protein: CASSQDHGTSGATDTQYF.

V gene TRBV5-4 combines with J gene TRBJ1-1; TCRdb picks TRBD1, but there is no DNA to check that call. Germline lookup yields CDR1 SGHNT and CDR2 YYREEE (reference sequence). The CDR3 runs to 14 residues. The CDR3 loop reads CASSPDPGGTEALF.

V is TRBV7-2 and J is TRBJ2-1. Germline V gene data show CDR1 as SGHTA and CDR2 as FQGNSA. This CDR3 region has 13 residues. The CDR3 is CASSIVVGNEQFF. Filled out from reference TRBV7-2 and TRBJ2-1, the complete variable domain reads GAGVSQSPSNKVTEKGKDVELRCDPISGHTALYWYRQSLGQGLEFLIYFQGNSAPDKSGLPSDRFSAERTGGSVSTLTIQRTQQEDSAVYLCASSIVVGNEQFFGPGTRLTVL.

This rearrangement joins TRBV6-2 or TRBV6-3 to TRBJ2-1; the D call from TCRdb, TRBD2, cannot be confirmed without DNA. CDR1 is MNHEY, CDR2 SVGEGT, per germline. This CDR3 has 16 amino acids. CDR3 in amino acids: CASSPLGDSSYNEQFF.

The chain couples TRBV5-1 to TRBJ2-7; with no DNA, the TCRdb D assignment of TRBD2 cannot be verified. The V gene's germline CDR1 is SGHRS and CDR2 YFSETQ. The CDR3 is 15 amino acids. CDR3 sequence reads: CASRPGLAGSYEQYF.